One sample yielded the 20 T cell receptor beta chains listed below, sequenced in a study of T cells in tuberculosis (dated by TCRdb to between 2017 and 2018). The library was generated by the immunoSEQ multiplex PCR assay. TCRdb stores this immuneACCESS table with in-frame sequences only. Part of the clones is absent; in the studies checked, under half of the shortfall reflects unresolved V genes, and no reason is known for the rest. Here the sample has approximately 35,000 clones; 95% occur a single time. The top ten hold around 2% of the sample. The sample taken for sequencing was PBMCs. Receptors originate from a donor aged 5 to 30 with latent tuberculosis or without tuberculosis infection.

CDR3 DNA: TGCGCCAGTGGACTAGCGGGGGGTAACGAGACCCAGTACTTC. Translated: CASGLAGGNETQYF. The V call is TRBV23-1, the J call TRBJ2-5, with TRBD2 matching over 14 bases. TRBV23-1 is recorded as an ORF, its role being uncertain. The V segment lost 9 bases and the J segment 5 bases; nucleotides outside the gene matches: 5. This CDR3 has 14 residues.

The chain uses TRBV15 and TRBJ2-7; tentative D call: TRBD1 (5 bases). Germline values: CDR1 LNHNV, CDR2 YYDKDF (reference sequence). There are 13 residues in the CDR3. Trimming took 5 bases from V and 3 from J, leaving 11 bases between them. This CDR3 reads CATSLGRSYEQYF. For the CDR3, the DNA is TGTGCCACCAGCCTGGGGCGGAGCTACGAGCAGTACTTC.

This clone was found once. The chain joins TRBV7-6 to TRBJ2-3; TRBD2 aligns across 9 bases. Trimming removed 0 bases from V and 1 base from J; junction bases left unmatched: 5. The CDR3 totals 17 residues. Per the germline V gene, CDR1 is SGHVS and CDR2 is FNYEAQ. The CDR3 DNA reads TGTGCCAGCAGCTTAGCTAATAGCGGGGGTGGCACAGATACGCAGTATTTT. Residues: CASSLANSGGGTDTQYF.

The V gene is TRBV7-8, the J gene TRBJ2-7; no clear D. The germline gives CDR1 SGHVS, CDR2 FQNEAQ. The CDR3 totals 13 residues. Trimming took off 2 bases at V and 3 bases at J, with 8 bases between the two ends. CDR3 region: CASSLLEFYEQYF. CDR3 DNA: TGTGCCAGCAGCTTACTGGAGTTCTACGAGCAGTACTTC.

The genes are TRBV9 and TRBJ2-3; 8 positions match TRBD2. The CDR3 is 15 residues long. With V trimmed by 4 bases and J by 4 bases, 8 bases remained unmatched. CDR1 is SGDLS and CDR2 is YYNGEE in the germline V gene. The CDR3 DNA follows: TGTGCCAGCAGCACGGGGGGGGCAGGGGCAGATACGCAGTATTTT. Encoded protein: CASSTGGAGADTQYF.

The V call is TRBV6-1, the J call TRBJ2-1; D unresolved. Per germline, CDR1 MNHNS and CDR2 SASEGT. Between the trimmed V and J ends, which lost 8 bases and 12 bases, there was a span of 11 bases. The CDR3 has 10 amino acids. CDR3 sequence: CASELYVQFF. For the CDR3, the DNA is TGTGCCAGCGAACTATATGTGCAGTTCTTC.

The chain employs TRBV5-6 and TRBJ2-3, with D uncertain. Trimming pared 7 bases from V and 0 bases from J, leaving 12 bases between. Germline lookup yields CDR1 SGHDT and CDR2 YYEEEE. The CDR3 is 14 amino acids. CDR3 amino acids: CASSNLPSTDTQYF. The CDR3 nucleotides read TGTGCCAGCTCCAACTTACCTAGCACAGATACGCAGTATTTT.

In DNA, the CDR3 is TGTGCCAGCTCACCACGGGGACAGAACGCTAACACTGAAGCTTTCTTT. Its translation is CASSPRGQNANTEAFF. The chain combines TRBV18 with TRBJ1-1, with TRBD1 identical over 7 bases. The trim removed 1 base at V and 2 bases at J, leaving 7 bases unmatched. The CDR3 loop spans 16 amino acids. Germline V gene lookup returns CDR1 KGHSH and CDR2 LQKENI.

The chain joins TRBV12-1 to TRBJ2-1; the table's D call, TRBD2, was not checked against the DNA. TRBV12-1 is shown as a pseudogene. The CDR3 contains 8 residues. CDR3 in amino acids: CASISPFF. CDR3 DNA sequence: TGTGCCAGCATCTCCCCGTTCTTC.

V and J are TRBV29-1 and TRBJ1-3; no clear D gene. Trimming removed 1 base at V and 5 bases at J, with 12 bases between. This CDR3 region has 14 residues. Germline lookup yields CDR1 SQVTM and CDR2 ANQGSEA. CDR3: CSVEGSLARNTIYF. The CDR3 DNA reads as TGCAGCGTTGAAGGGTCACTAGCAAGAAACACCATATATTTT.

The chain combines TRBV6-1 with TRBJ2-7; D unresolved. This CDR3 spans 11 amino acids. Germline V gives CDR1 MNHNS, CDR2 SASEGT. V dropped 6 bases and J dropped 4 bases, with 7 bases sitting between them. In DNA, the CDR3 is TGTGCCAGCAGCCCCTCTTACGAGCAGTACTTC. Translated, it gives CASSPSYEQYF.

The rearrangement uses TRBV5-1 and TRBJ1-5; the D gene is possibly TRBD1 (5 bases). V lost 4 bases and J 3 bases, leaving 11 bases between the germline ends. This CDR3 spans 14 amino acids. CDR1 SGHRS and CDR2 YFSETQ come from the germline V gene. The CDR3 spells CASSPQGFNQPQHF. CDR3 nucleotides: TGCGCCAGCAGCCCTCAGGGTTTCAATCAGCCCCAGCATTTT.

The chain is built from TRBV27 and TRBJ1-1, with D uncertain. Between the trimmed V and J ends, which lost 5 bases and 5 bases, there was a span of 18 bases. The CDR3 loop spans 15 amino acids. Germline V gene data show CDR1 as MNHEY and CDR2 as SMNVEV (reference sequence). CDR3 bases: TGTGCCAGCAGTCGGGCCGGGAACCCCCTAACTGAAGCTTTCTTT. It is translated as CASSRAGNPLTEAFF.

J is TRBJ2-7 and V is TRBV29-1, with D possibly being TRBD2 (5 bases). This CDR3 region has 16 residues. The V gene lost 4 bases and the J gene lost 4 bases, with 23 bases spanning the gap. The germline V gene encodes CDR1 SQVTM and CDR2 ANQGSEA. CDR3: CSVGGPEVSGSYEQYF. The CDR3 nucleotides read TGCAGCGTTGGCGGACCTGAGGTCTCGGGGAGTTACGAGCAGTACTTC.

The rearrangement joins TRBV5-1 to TRBJ1-1; 9 positions match TRBD1. The trim removed 4 bases at V and 1 base at J, leaving 2 bases unmatched. Looked up from germline, CDR1 is SGHRS and CDR2 is YFSETQ. There are 14 residues in the CDR3. The CDR3 spells CASSGTGWNTEAFF. The CDR3, as DNA: TGCGCCAGCAGCGGGACAGGGTGGAACACTGAAGCTTTCTTT.

The chain uses TRBV4-3 and TRBJ1-3; no firm D call. The CDR3 covers 14 residues. The germline V gene has CDR1 LGHNA and CDR2 YSLEER. Trimming cost V 0 bases and J 7 bases, with 10 bases left between them. In nucleotides, the CDR3 is TGCGCCAGCAGCCAAGATTGGGGAGGGAACACCATATATTTT. It translates to CASSQDWGGNTIYF.

The V gene is TRBV7-2, the J gene TRBJ1-2, with TRBD1 identical over 7 bases. V gave up 4 bases and J gave up 4 bases; unmatched junction bases: 3. The CDR3 is made up of 13 amino acids. CDR1 is SGHTA, CDR2 FQGNSA, per germline. This CDR3 reads CASSSRQGYGYTF. CDR3 bases: TGTGCCAGCAGCTCTAGACAGGGCTATGGCTACACCTTC.

This chain uses TRBV9 with TRBJ1-1; 9 bases map to TRBD1. The CDR3 loop spans 17 amino acids. V shed 2 bases, J shed 6 bases, and the junction held 14 bases outside the gene matches. From germline, CDR1 is SGDLS and CDR2 YYNGEE. The CDR3 here is CASSVRSGTGGNAEAFF. The CDR3 nucleotides are TGTGCCAGCAGCGTCCGGTCTGGAACAGGGGGCAACGCTGAAGCTTTCTTT.

The chain uses TRBV5-1 and TRBJ2-7; TRBD2 is a possible D gene (6 bases). The CDR3 runs 15 residues. Germline V gene sequence: CDR1 SGHRS, CDR2 YFSETQ. Trimming stripped 4 bases from V and 1 base from J, with 15 bases between. The CDR3 protein is CASSQTGLGSYEQYF. The CDR3 nucleotides are TGCGCCAGCAGCCAGACGGGACTGGGGTCCTACGAGCAGTACTTC.

The chain recombines TRBV27 with TRBJ2-2, with TRBD2 identical over 13 bases. The ends lost 6 bases at V and 6 bases at J; junction bases unmatched: 7. This CDR3 has 16 amino acids. Germline V CDR1 and CDR2: MNHEY, SMNVEV (reference sequence). The CDR3: CASRPGLAGAPGELFF. The DNA of the CDR3 is TGTGCCAGCAGGCCTGGACTAGCGGGGGCCCCCGGGGAGCTGTTTTTT.